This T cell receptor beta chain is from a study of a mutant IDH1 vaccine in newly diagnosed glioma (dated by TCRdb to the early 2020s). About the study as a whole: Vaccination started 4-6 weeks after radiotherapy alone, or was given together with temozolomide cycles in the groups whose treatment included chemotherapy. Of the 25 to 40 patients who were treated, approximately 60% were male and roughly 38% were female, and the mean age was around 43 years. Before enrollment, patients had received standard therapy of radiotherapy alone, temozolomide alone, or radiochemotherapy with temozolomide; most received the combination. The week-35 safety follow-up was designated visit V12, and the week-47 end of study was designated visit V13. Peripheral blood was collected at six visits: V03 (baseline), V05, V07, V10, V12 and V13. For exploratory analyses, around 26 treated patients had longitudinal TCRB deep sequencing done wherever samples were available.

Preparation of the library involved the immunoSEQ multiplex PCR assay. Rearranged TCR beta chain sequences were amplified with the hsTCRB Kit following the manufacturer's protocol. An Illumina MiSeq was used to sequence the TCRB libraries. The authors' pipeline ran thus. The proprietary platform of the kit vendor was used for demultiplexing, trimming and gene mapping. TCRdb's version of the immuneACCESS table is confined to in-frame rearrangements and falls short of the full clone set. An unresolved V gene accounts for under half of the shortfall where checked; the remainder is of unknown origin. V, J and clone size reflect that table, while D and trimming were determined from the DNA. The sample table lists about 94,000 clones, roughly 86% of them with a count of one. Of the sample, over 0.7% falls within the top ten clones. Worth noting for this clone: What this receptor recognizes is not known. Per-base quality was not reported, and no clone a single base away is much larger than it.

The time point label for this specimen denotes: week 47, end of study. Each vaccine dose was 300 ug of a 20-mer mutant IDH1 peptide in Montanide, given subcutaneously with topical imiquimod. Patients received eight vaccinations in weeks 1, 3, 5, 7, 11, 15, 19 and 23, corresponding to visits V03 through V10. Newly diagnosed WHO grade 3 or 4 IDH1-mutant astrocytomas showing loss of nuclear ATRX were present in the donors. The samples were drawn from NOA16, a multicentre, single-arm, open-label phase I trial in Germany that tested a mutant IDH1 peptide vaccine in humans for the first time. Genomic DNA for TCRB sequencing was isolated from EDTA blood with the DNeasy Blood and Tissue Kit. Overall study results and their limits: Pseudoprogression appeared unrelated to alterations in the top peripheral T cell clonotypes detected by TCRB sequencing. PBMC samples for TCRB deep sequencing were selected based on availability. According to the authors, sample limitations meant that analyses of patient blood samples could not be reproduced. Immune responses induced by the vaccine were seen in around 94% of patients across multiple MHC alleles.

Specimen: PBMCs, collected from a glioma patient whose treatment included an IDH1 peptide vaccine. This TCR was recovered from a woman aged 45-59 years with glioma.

The CDR3 sequence is CASSRPGQGFYGYTF. The nucleotide sequence reads as follows: TGTGCCAGCTCACGTCCGGGACAGGGATTCTATGGCTACACCTTC. The chain uses TRBV18 and TRBJ1-2, with 9 bases in between that match TRBD1. V and J are trimmed by 4 bases and 4 bases, and the gene matches miss 7 bases of the junction. Sequences KGHSH (CDR1) and LQKENI (CDR2) are obtained from the germline V gene. Including the terminal cysteine and phenylalanine, the CDR3 comprises 15 residues. Just CDR3 DNA is preserved here, 45 bases in frame from base 1.